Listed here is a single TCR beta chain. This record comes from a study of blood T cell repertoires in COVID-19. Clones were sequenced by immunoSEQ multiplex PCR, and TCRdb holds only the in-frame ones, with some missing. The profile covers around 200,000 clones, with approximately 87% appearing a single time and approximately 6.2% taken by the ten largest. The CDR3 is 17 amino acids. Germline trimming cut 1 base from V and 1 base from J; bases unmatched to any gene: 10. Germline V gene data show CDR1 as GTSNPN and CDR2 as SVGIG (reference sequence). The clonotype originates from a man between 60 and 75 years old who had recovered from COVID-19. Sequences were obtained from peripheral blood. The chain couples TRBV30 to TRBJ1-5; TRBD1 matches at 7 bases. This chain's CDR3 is CAWSGLRGTGSNQPQHF. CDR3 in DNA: TGTGCCTGGAGTGGCCTCAGGGGGACGGGGAGCAATCAGCCCCAGCATTTT.